This is a list of T cell receptor beta chains from one sample in a study of shared clonotypes between healthy human individuals. The data were produced by immunoSEQ multiplex PCR, yet TCRdb's version contains in-frame clones alone and is incomplete. The sample consists of roughly 570,000 clones, roughly 98% of them appearing once. The material sequenced was naive CD8+ T cells sorted from blood. The receptors here all came from a man younger than 45 in good health. CDR3s include the opening cysteine and the closing phenylalanine or tryptophan. The D gene is left open where the match is weak.

J gene | CDR3 length | D gene | V gene | CDR3 protein
TRBJ2-7 | 14 | TRBD1 | TRBV9 | CASSVATQGDEQYF
TRBJ2-1 | 14 | NA | TRBV13 | CASSLPTKYNEQFF
TRBJ2-2 | 14 | NA | TRBV4-1 | CASSQGPNTGELFF
TRBJ2-1 | 15 | NA | TRBV14 | CASSQEGQSYNEQFF
TRBJ2-3 | 15 | TRBD2 | TRBV27 | CASSYSGAGTDTQYF
TRBJ2-7 | 16 | TRBD1 | TRBV5-1 | CASSLGDRRSSYEQYF
TRBJ1-2 | 14 | NA | TRBV6-1 | CASLGLGANYGYTF
TRBJ2-5 | 15 | TRBD1 | TRBV28 | CASSPPEGTEETQYF
TRBJ2-7 | 15 | TRBD2 | TRBV7-9 | CASSLVPPSGYEQYF
TRBJ1-2 | 14 | NA | TRBV29-1 | CSVEGGVHYYGYTF
TRBJ2-7 | 13 | NA | TRBV7-2 | CASSPGGYYEQYF
TRBJ2-3 | 17 | TRBD2 | TRBV10-3 | CATRRTAIGRAGDTQYF
TRBJ1-1 | 11 | NA | TRBV9 | CASSSGAEAFF
TRBJ1-2 | 16 | TRBD1 | TRBV12-5 | CASAVDRAIPFYGYTF
TRBJ1-1 | 13 | NA | TRBV4-1 | CASSQTGSTEAFF
TRBJ2-1 | 14 | TRBD1 | TRBV7-6 | CASSPRTGHNEQFF
TRBJ2-2 | 20 | TRBD2 | TRBV5-5 | CASSLRLAGTIATNTGELFF
TRBJ2-7 | 15 | NA | TRBV27 | CASSHGPGASYEQYF
TRBJ2-1 | 14 | NA | TRBV4-2 | CASSQGSRYNEQFF
TRBJ1-4 | 16 | TRBD1 | TRBV5-1 | CASSSGQGGVDEKLFF
TRBJ2-7 | 16 | NA | TRBV7-9 | CASSHAGTRSSYEQYF
TRBJ1-4 | 14 | NA | TRBV4-1 | CASSVDNLNEKLFF
TRBJ2-7 | 13 | TRBD1 | TRBV10-3 | CAISDRGPYEQYF
TRBJ1-2 | 13 | NA | TRBV5-4 | CASSLYRGDGYTF
TRBJ2-7 | 13 | NA | TRBV7-2 | CASSYLMGYEQYF
TRBJ2-3 | 15 | TRBD2 | TRBV7-3 | CASSLIRGLADTQYF
TRBJ2-5 | 17 | TRBD2 | TRBV5-1 | CASSLEGLAGGGETQYF
TRBJ2-7 | 15 | NA | TRBV4-1 | CASRHVSESSYEQYF
TRBJ2-1 | 13 | NA | TRBV9 | CASSTGGGDEQFF
TRBJ2-7 | 12 | NA | TRBV7-2 | CASSLVTYEQYF
TRBJ2-3 | 14 | NA | TRBV15 | CATRWTHSTDTQYF